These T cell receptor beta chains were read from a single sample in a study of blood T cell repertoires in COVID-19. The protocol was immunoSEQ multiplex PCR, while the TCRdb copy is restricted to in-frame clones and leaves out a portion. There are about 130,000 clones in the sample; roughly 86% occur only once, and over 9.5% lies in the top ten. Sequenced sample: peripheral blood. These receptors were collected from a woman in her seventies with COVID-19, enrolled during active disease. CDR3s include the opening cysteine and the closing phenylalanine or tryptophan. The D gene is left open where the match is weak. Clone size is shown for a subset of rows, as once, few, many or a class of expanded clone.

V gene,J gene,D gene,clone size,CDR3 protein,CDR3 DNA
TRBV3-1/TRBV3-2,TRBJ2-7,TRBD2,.,CASSRLAGGTYEQYF,TGTGCCAGCAGCCGACTAGCGGGGGGGACCTACGAGCAGTACTTC
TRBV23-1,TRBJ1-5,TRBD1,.,CASTPRDRGSDGNQPQHF,TGCGCCAGCACTCCCCGGGACAGGGGTTCGGACGGCAATCAGCCCCAGCATTTT
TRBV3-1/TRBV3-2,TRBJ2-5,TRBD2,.,CASSQHSSGGETQYF,TGTGCCAGCAGCCAACACTCTAGCGGGGGCGAGACCCAGTACTTC
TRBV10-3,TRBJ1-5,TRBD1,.,CAISQGAGNQPQHF,TGTGCCATCAGTCAGGGGGCTGGCAATCAGCCCCAGCATTTT
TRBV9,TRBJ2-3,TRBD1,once,CASTNLPRDRGLYTDTQYF,TGTGCCAGCACCAACCTCCCCCGGGACAGGGGGTTGTACACAGATACGCAGTATTTT
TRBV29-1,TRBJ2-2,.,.,CSVEDRGSAGELFF,TGCAGCGTTGAAGATCGAGGGTCGGCCGGGGAGCTGTTTTTT
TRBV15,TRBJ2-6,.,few,CATSSRAGSSGANVLTF,TGTGCCACCAGCAGCAGGGCGGGAAGCTCTGGGGCCAACGTCCTGACTTTC
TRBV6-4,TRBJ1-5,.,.,CASSDSRDQPQHF,TGTGCCAGCAGTGACTCACGGGATCAGCCCCAGCATTTT
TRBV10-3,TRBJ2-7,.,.,CATRRDVNEQYF,TGTGCCACGCGACGGGATGTCAACGAGCAGTACTTC
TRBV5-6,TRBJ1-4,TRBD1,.,CASSLGQGANEKLFF,TGTGCCAGCAGCTTGGGGCAGGGGGCTAATGAAAAACTGTTTTTT
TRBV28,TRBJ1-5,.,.,CASSSGQYLGNQPQHF,TGTGCCAGCAGTTCTGGACAGTACCTTGGGAATCAGCCCCAGCATTTT
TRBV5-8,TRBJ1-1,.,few,CATYAPNTEAFF,TGTGCCACCTACGCCCCCAACACTGAAGCTTTCTTT
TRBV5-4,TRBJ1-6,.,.,CASSLDRTSNSPLHF,TGTGCCAGCAGCTTAGACAGGACATCGAATTCACCCCTCCACTTT
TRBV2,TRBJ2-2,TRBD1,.,CATQGARAGELFF,TGTGCCACCCAGGGGGCGCGGGCCGGGGAGCTGTTTTTT
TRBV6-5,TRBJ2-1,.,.,CASSYVGRREQFF,TGTGCCAGCAGTTATGTGGGGCGCCGTGAGCAGTTCTTC
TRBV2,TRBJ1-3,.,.,CASRTAGPGNTIYF,TGTGCCAGCAGGACTGCGGGCCCCGGAAACACCATATATTTT
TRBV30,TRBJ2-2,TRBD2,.,CAWDTGGGSTGELFF,TGTGCCTGGGACACTGGGGGGGGGAGCACCGGGGAGCTGTTTTTT
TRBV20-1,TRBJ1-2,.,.,CSARRDGYTF,TGCAGTGCTAGGAGGGATGGCTACACCTTC
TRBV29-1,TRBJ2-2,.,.,CSVDGSGTGELFF,TGCAGCGTTGACGGGTCGGGCACCGGGGAGCTGTTTTTT
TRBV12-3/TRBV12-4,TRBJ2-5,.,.,CASSLGLAETQYF,TGTGCCAGCAGTTTAGGGCTAGCGGAGACCCAGTACTTC
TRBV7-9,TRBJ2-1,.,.,CASSPEGGRRYEQFF,TGTGCCAGCAGCCCCGAGGGCGGCCGGCGGTATGAGCAGTTCTTC
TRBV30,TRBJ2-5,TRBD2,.,CAWRRGTGGRETQYF,TGTGCCTGGAGAAGAGGGACGGGGGGGAGAGAGACCCAGTACTTC
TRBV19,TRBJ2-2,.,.,CASKRGGTGELFF,TGTGCCAGTAAAAGAGGGGGTACCGGGGAGCTGTTTTTT
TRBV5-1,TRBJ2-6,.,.,CASSLGGTGPSGANVLTF,TGCGCCAGCAGCTTGGGGGGAACAGGGCCCTCTGGGGCCAACGTCCTGACTTTC
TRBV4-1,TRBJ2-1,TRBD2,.,CASSQEAAGYNEQFF,TGCGCCAGCAGCCAAGAGGCAGCGGGGTACAATGAGCAGTTCTTC
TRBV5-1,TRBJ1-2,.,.,CASSNQPGQVNYGYTF,TGCGCCAGCAGCAATCAACCGGGACAAGTAAACTATGGCTACACCTTC
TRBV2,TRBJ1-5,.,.,CASRWGGHSNQPQHF,TGTGCCAGCAGATGGGGGGGGCATAGCAATCAGCCCCAGCATTTT
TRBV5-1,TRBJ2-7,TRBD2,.,CASPSSGGAYEQYF,TGCGCCAGCCCTTCTAGCGGGGGGGCCTACGAGCAGTACTTC
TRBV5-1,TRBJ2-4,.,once,CASSLYLAGQNIQYF,TGCGCCAGCAGCTTGTATTTGGCAGGGCAAAACATTCAGTACTTC
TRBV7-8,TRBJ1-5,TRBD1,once,CASSLSGQGAYSNQPQHF,TGTGCCAGCAGCTTATCGGGACAGGGGGCATATAGCAATCAGCCCCAGCATTTT
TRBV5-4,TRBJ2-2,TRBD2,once,CASSLGSGRTGELFF,TGTGCCAGCAGCCTAGGTAGCGGGAGGACCGGGGAGCTGTTTTTT
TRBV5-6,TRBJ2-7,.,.,CASSLRTASYEQYF,TGTGCCAGCAGCTTAAGGACTGCATCCTACGAGCAGTACTTC
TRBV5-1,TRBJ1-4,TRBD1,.,CASSPTTGNEKLFF,TGCGCCAGCAGCCCAACGACAGGGAATGAAAAACTGTTTTTT
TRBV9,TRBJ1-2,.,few,CASSSGHFYGYTF,TGTGCCAGCAGCTCGGGACACTTCTATGGCTACACCTTC
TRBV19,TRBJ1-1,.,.,CATLPGVTEAFF,TGTGCCACCCTCCCCGGGGTCACTGAAGCTTTCTTT
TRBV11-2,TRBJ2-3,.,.,CASSLGTVYTDTQYF,TGTGCCAGCAGCTTGGGGACTGTCTACACAGATACGCAGTATTTT
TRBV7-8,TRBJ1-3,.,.,CASSIRGQSSGNTIYF,TGTGCCAGCAGCATACGAGGACAGAGCTCTGGAAACACCATATATTTT
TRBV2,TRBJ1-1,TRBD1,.,CASSETGNEAFF,TGTGCCAGCAGTGAGACAGGGAACGAAGCTTTCTTT
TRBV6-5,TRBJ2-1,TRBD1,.,CASRQGQVDNEQFF,TGTGCCAGCAGGCAAGGACAGGTGGACAATGAGCAGTTCTTC
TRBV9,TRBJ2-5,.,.,CASSEPGYQETQYF,TGTGCCAGCAGCGAGCCAGGGTACCAAGAGACCCAGTACTTC
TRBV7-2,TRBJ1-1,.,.,CASSLLAGPNTEAFF,TGTGCCAGCAGCTTACTGGCAGGGCCGAACACTGAAGCTTTCTTT
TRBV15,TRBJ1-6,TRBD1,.,CATSRGQGDNSPLHF,TGTGCCACCAGCAGAGGGCAGGGGGATAATTCACCCCTCCACTTT
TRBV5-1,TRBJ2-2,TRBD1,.,CASSPGQGTGELFF,TGCGCCAGCAGCCCGGGACAGGGCACCGGGGAGCTGTTTTTT
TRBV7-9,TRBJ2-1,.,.,CASSSLYNEQFF,TGTGCCAGCAGCTCTCTATACAATGAGCAGTTCTTC
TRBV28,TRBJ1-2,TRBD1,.,CASREGGTGHDGYTF,TGTGCCAGCAGGGAGGGCGGGACAGGACATGATGGCTACACCTTC
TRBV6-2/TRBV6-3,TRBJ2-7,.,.,CASSYDQGRVSYEQYF,TGTGCCAGCAGTTACGACCAGGGGAGGGTGTCCTACGAGCAGTACTTC
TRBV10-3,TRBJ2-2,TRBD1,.,CAATDRDRGSTGELFF,TGTGCCGCTACCGACCGGGACAGGGGTAGCACCGGGGAGCTGTTTTTT
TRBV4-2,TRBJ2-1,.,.,CASSPTTRSSYNEQFF,TGTGCCAGCAGTCCTACTACTAGAAGCTCCTACAATGAGCAGTTCTTC
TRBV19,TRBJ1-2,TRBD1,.,CASSRQGYKGYTF,TGTGCCAGTAGCCGACAGGGGTATAAAGGCTACACCTTC
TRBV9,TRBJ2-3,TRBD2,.,CASSAPASGGSGTQYF,TGTGCCAGCAGCGCCCCGGCTAGCGGGGGTAGTGGAACGCAGTATTTT
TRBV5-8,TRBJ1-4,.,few,CASSLPGQANEKLFF,TGTGCCAGCAGCCTCCCGGGACAAGCTAATGAAAAACTGTTTTTT
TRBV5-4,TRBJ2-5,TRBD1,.,CASSRDSNQETQYF,TGTGCCAGCAGCCGGGACAGCAACCAAGAGACCCAGTACTTC
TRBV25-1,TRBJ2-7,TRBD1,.,CASSELPGQSYEQYF,TGTGCCAGCAGTGAACTTCCGGGACAGTCCTACGAGCAGTACTTC
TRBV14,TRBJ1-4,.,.,CASSQLVREKLFF,TGTGCCAGCAGCCAATTGGTGCGAGAAAAACTGTTTTTT